One sample yielded the 17 T cell receptor beta chains listed below, sequenced in a study of cytomegalovirus exposure and HLA in healthy donors. Primers included in the PCR were 60 Vbeta and 13 Jbeta primers. Generated by immunoSEQ multiplex PCR, the TCRdb table keeps only in-frame clones and is missing some. The sample includes some 160,000 clones, 72% of them seen just once. Sequencing was carried out using PBMCs. Receptors were obtained from a man aged 35-49 years in good health and CMV-seronegative.

CDR3: CASSVAEAASPLHF. DNA for the CDR3: TGTGCCAGCAGCGTGGCAGAGGCGGCTTCACCCCTCCACTTT. V and J are TRBV9 and TRBJ1-6; D gene unclear. Per the germline V gene, CDR1 is SGDLS and CDR2 is YYNGEE. This CDR3 has 14 amino acids. V lost 2 bases to trimming and J lost 9 bases, with 12 bases between them.

This clone was observed a few times. The chain carries TRBV7-9 and TRBJ2-7; 10 bases match TRBD1. Trimming removed 6 bases from V and 6 bases from J; junction bases left unmatched: 11. The CDR3 spans 15 residues. The germline V gene has CDR1 SEHNR and CDR2 FQNEAQ (reference sequence). In DNA, the CDR3 is TGTGCCAGCAGTCTCCTCAGGGACAGGGGAAGCGAGCAGTACTTC. Its translation is CASSLLRDRGSEQYF. Looking up the rest from reference TRBV7-9 and TRBJ2-7 gives the full variable domain: DTGVSQNPRHKITKRGQNVTFRCDPISEHNRLYWYRQTLGQGPEFLTYFQNEAQLEKSRLLSDRFSAERPKGSFSTLEIQRTEQGDSAMYLCASSLLRDRGSEQYFGPGTRLTVT.

The rearrangement uses TRBV2 and TRBJ2-2; 7 bases agree with TRBD2. CDR3 length: 16 amino acids. From germline, CDR1 is SNHLY and CDR2 FYNNEI. The V segment lost 3 bases and the J segment 5 bases; nucleotides outside the gene matches: 9. As DNA, the CDR3 is TGTGCCAGCAGTGACCGAGGACTAGAGAGAACCGGGGAGCTGTTTTTT. It specifies CASSDRGLERTGELFF.

This clone occurred a few times. The V gene is TRBV19, the J gene TRBJ1-2; TRBD1 aligns across 7 bases. Germline loops: CDR1 LNHDA, CDR2 SQIVND (reference sequence). V dropped 7 bases and J dropped 3; count of bases not matched to a gene: 2. The CDR3 contains 12 residues. This CDR3 is CASTTGYYGYTF. CDR3 nucleotides: TGTGCCAGTACGACAGGGTACTATGGCTACACCTTC.

About this clone itself: Its ends do not fully match the called genes, so a read error is possible. The chain links TRBV19 to TRBJ1-6; D remains ambiguous. Germline V gene sequence: CDR1 LNHDA, CDR2 SQIVND (reference sequence). The CDR3 has 13 residues. CDR3 nucleotide sequence: TGTGCCGGTAGCGACACAGCAAATTCACCCCTCCACTTT. This gives the protein CAGSDTANSPLHF.

The chain employs TRBV5-4 and TRBJ1-2; the match to TRBD1 covers 9 bases. Germline V gene sequence: CDR1 SGHNT, CDR2 YYREEE (reference sequence). The ends lost 3 bases at V and 3 bases at J; junction bases unmatched: 3. The CDR3 spans 14 residues. Here the CDR3 DNA reads TGTGCCAGCAGCTGGGACAGGGCGGACTATGGCTACACCTTC. Protein: CASSWDRADYGYTF.

The rearrangement joins TRBV27 to TRBJ1-5, with unresolved D. Between the trimmed V and J ends, which lost 2 bases and 7 bases, there was a span of 9 bases. Germline lookup yields CDR1 MNHEY and CDR2 SMNVEV (reference sequence). This CDR3 comprises 13 residues. This CDR3 reads CASSLKVRQPQHF. The CDR3 coding sequence is TGTGCCAGCAGTTTAAAGGTCAGGCAGCCCCAGCATTTT.

The gene calls are TRBV6-6 and TRBJ2-1; 11 bases align to TRBD2. Per germline, CDR1 MNHNY and CDR2 SVGAGI (reference sequence). The length of the CDR3 is 16 residues. Germline trimming cut 2 bases from V and 7 bases from J; bases unmatched to any gene: 7. The CDR3 spells CASSYRLAGGFNEQFF. DNA of the CDR3: TGTGCCAGCAGTTACCGGTTAGCGGGAGGGTTTAATGAGCAGTTCTTC.

This chain joins TRBV13 and TRBJ1-1; 9 bases align to TRBD1. The junction had 4 bases not matched to a gene; V was cut back by 3 bases and J by 5 bases. The CDR3 sequence is 14 residues long. Germline CDR1 PRHDT, CDR2 FYEKMQ (reference sequence). The CDR3 sequence: CASSFSTGGTEAFF. CDR3 sequence (DNA): TGTGCCAGCAGCTTCTCGACAGGGGGTACTGAAGCTTTCTTT.

V usage is TRBV2 and J usage is TRBJ1-5, with D maybe TRBD1 (5 bases). The germline gives CDR1 SNHLY, CDR2 FYNNEI. V gave up 1 base and J gave up 1 base, with 17 bases separating them. The CDR3 length is 18 residues. CDR3 in amino acids: CASSEGGGDLMSNQPQHF. The CDR3 nucleotides are TGTGCCAGCAGTGAAGGAGGCGGGGACCTAATGAGCAATCAGCCCCAGCATTTT.

The chain couples TRBV2 to TRBJ2-1; 12 bases map to TRBD2. Germline assignment: CDR1 SNHLY and CDR2 FYNNEI. The CDR3 loop spans 14 amino acids. After removal of 5 bases from V and 5 bases from J, the junction contained 1 base not matched to a gene. The CDR3 DNA reads TGTGCCAGCAGTTGGACTAGCGGGAACAATGAGCAGTTCTTC. It codes for CASSWTSGNNEQFF.

This chain joins TRBV4-2 and TRBJ2-5; possible D gene TRBD2, 6 bases. The CDR3 extends over 11 amino acids. In germline, CDR1 is LGHNA, CDR2 YNFKEQ. V was trimmed by 8 bases and J by 11 bases, leaving 15 bases between them. The CDR3 sequence is CASGGAGPQYF. The CDR3 DNA reads TGTGCCAGCGGAGGCGCGGGACCTCAGTACTTC.

Comment on this clone: Relative to the germline gene, one junction end is altered; a read error may explain this. The chain has TRBV6-5 and TRBJ2-6; D gene ambiguous. This CDR3 comprises 16 residues. Germline CDR1 reads MNHEY; CDR2 reads SVGAGI. CDR3: CASRYSPGSGANVLTF. CDR3 bases: TGTGCCAGCAGGTACTCACCAGGCTCTGGGGCCAACGTCCTGACTTTC.

The sample holds a few counts of this clone. The chain carries TRBV5-1 and TRBJ1-1, with D perhaps TRBD1 (5 bases). Germline CDR1 SGHRS, CDR2 YFSETQ. V dropped 2 bases and J dropped 4 bases, with 12 bases sitting between them. This CDR3 spans 14 amino acids. The CDR3 DNA is TGCGCCAGCAGCTTATCCAGGGCTGGCACTGAAGCTTTCTTT. Translated: CASSLSRAGTEAFF. The entire variable domain, with the rest obtained from reference TRBV5-1 and TRBJ1-1, is as follows: KAGVTQTPRYLIKTRGQQVTLSCSPISGHRSVSWYQQTPGQGLQFLFEYFSETQRNKGNFPGRFSGRQFSNSRSEMNVSTLELGDSALYLCASSLSRAGTEAFFGQGTRLTVV.

The sample holds one count of this clone. This rearrangement joins TRBV7-2 to TRBJ2-1; TRBD1 is a possible D gene (6 bases). V was clipped by 5 bases and J by 7 bases, with 24 bases between them. Per the germline V gene, CDR1 is SGHTA and CDR2 is FQGNSA. This CDR3 has 17 amino acids. The CDR3 DNA is TGTGCCAGCAGCGCCTCGAATACAGGGCCGTGGACGAATGAGCAGTTCTTC. Protein: CASSASNTGPWTNEQFF.

The V call is TRBV30, the J call TRBJ2-1, with 8 nucleotides matching TRBD2. The germline V gene has CDR1 GTSNPN and CDR2 SVGIG (reference sequence). The J segment lost 2 bases and the V segment lost 4 bases, leaving 7 bases of the junction unmatched. The CDR3 covers 15 residues. The chain's CDR3 is CAWNPAGVTYNEQFF. In DNA form, the CDR3 reads TGTGCCTGGAATCCAGCGGGAGTAACCTACAATGAGCAGTTCTTC.

The chain carries TRBV7-2 and TRBJ1-2, with a tentative D call TRBD1 (5 bases). The CDR3 is 16 amino acids. The germline CDR1 and CDR2 sequences are SGHTA and FQGNSA. V was cut by 2 bases and J by 0 bases, with 13 bases left in between. The CDR3 DNA is TGTGCCAGCAGCTTACAGGGAGGTACGGCTAACTATGGCTACACCTTC. This encodes CASSLQGGTANYGYTF.